The present T cell receptor (beta chain) was sequenced within a study of neoadjuvant nivolumab and ipilimumab in lung cancer (dated by TCRdb to the early 2020s). In the study overall: Nivolumab was administered intravenously at 3 mg/kg on days 1, 15 and 29, and in the combination arm ipilimumab 1 mg/kg was added on day 1 only. The primary trial endpoint was the major pathologic response (MPR) rate in the intention-to-treat population in each study arm. In the trial, around 42 patients with operable NSCLC were treated, of whom around 23 were randomized to nivolumab monotherapy and about 21 to nivolumab plus ipilimumab. The study compared TCR repertoires in pretherapy (baseline) peripheral blood with TCR repertoires in tumors resected at surgery following neoadjuvant immune checkpoint blockade. Matched pretherapy and resected tumor pairs were analyzed for seven patients: four treated with nivolumab and three with nivolumab plus ipilimumab.

Results the study describes overall, beyond this receptor: Richness in tumors resected after neoadjuvant therapy showed a positive correlation with pretherapy blood TCR richness (Spearman R of about 0.82). From pretherapy to surgery, tumor T-cell richness and clonality went up in three of three dual-therapy tumors, versus only two of four nivolumab-treated tumors. TCR richness and clonality were greater in resected tumors than in tumor-adjacent uninvolved lung, and increases were seen in more dual-therapy-treated tumors. A small number of samples was subjected to TCR sequencing. No significant correlation was found between TCR clonality and pathologic tumor regression, and only one major-pathologic-response sample was available for the clonality analysis.

Read against the paper, the sample's time point label means: pretherapy, before neoadjuvant immune checkpoint inhibitors. The samples were obtained from NEOSTAR, a phase 2 randomized trial that tested neoadjuvant nivolumab or nivolumab plus ipilimumab, followed by surgery, in operable NSCLC. The receptor library was made with the immunoSEQ multiplex PCR assay. The original pipeline was this. Repertoires were summarized in terms of richness and clonality, and significantly expanded and contracted clones between pre- and post-therapy samples were identified. Imported from immuneACCESS, the table was reduced by TCRdb to in-frame sequences with V and J called. These copies leave out some clones; in studies compared against another copy, an unresolved V gene accounts for under half, and the cause of the remainder is not known. V and J calls and clone size come straight from that table; D and trimming were deduced from the DNA. The sample table lists tens of thousands of clones, roughly nine tenths of them with a count of one. The top ten constitute 2.5% to 3.5% of the sample.

Based on the germline V gene, the CDR1 and CDR2 sequences are SGHTS and YDEGEE. V lost 6 bases and J lost 1 base; the stretch between them is 19 bases long. Taken from cysteine to phenylalanine, the CDR3 has 16 residues. CDR3 DNA is the only sequence kept; it has 48 bases, read in frame from the first base. In regard to this clone: What antigen it recognizes has not been identified. It has no much larger one-base neighbor in the sample; base qualities were not kept.

Sequences were derived from peripheral blood, sampled before neoadjuvant nivolumab, alone or with ipilimumab. The chain joins TRBV5-8 to TRBJ2-5, with a weak D call of TRBD2 (5 bases match). The clonotype originates from an adult with non-small cell lung cancer. Here is the DNA: TGTGCCAGCACCCCCGCGGGCCTAGCTGGCCAAGAGACCCAGTACTTC. It is translated as CASTPAGLAGQETQYF.